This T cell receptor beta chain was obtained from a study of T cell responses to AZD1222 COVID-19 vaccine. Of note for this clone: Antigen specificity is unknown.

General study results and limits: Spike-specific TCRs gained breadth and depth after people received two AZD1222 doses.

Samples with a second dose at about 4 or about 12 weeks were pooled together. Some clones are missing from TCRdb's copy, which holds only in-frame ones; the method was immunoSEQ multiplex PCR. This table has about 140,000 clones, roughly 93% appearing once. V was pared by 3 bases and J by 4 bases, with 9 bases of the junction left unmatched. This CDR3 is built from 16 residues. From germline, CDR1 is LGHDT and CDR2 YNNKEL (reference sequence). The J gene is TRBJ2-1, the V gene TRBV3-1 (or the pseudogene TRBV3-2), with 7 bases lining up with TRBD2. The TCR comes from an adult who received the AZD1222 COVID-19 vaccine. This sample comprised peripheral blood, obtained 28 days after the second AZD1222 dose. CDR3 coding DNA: TGTGCCAGCAGCCAGGGCAGCGGGGTACTATACAATGAGCAGTTCTTC. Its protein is CASSQGSGVLYNEQFF.